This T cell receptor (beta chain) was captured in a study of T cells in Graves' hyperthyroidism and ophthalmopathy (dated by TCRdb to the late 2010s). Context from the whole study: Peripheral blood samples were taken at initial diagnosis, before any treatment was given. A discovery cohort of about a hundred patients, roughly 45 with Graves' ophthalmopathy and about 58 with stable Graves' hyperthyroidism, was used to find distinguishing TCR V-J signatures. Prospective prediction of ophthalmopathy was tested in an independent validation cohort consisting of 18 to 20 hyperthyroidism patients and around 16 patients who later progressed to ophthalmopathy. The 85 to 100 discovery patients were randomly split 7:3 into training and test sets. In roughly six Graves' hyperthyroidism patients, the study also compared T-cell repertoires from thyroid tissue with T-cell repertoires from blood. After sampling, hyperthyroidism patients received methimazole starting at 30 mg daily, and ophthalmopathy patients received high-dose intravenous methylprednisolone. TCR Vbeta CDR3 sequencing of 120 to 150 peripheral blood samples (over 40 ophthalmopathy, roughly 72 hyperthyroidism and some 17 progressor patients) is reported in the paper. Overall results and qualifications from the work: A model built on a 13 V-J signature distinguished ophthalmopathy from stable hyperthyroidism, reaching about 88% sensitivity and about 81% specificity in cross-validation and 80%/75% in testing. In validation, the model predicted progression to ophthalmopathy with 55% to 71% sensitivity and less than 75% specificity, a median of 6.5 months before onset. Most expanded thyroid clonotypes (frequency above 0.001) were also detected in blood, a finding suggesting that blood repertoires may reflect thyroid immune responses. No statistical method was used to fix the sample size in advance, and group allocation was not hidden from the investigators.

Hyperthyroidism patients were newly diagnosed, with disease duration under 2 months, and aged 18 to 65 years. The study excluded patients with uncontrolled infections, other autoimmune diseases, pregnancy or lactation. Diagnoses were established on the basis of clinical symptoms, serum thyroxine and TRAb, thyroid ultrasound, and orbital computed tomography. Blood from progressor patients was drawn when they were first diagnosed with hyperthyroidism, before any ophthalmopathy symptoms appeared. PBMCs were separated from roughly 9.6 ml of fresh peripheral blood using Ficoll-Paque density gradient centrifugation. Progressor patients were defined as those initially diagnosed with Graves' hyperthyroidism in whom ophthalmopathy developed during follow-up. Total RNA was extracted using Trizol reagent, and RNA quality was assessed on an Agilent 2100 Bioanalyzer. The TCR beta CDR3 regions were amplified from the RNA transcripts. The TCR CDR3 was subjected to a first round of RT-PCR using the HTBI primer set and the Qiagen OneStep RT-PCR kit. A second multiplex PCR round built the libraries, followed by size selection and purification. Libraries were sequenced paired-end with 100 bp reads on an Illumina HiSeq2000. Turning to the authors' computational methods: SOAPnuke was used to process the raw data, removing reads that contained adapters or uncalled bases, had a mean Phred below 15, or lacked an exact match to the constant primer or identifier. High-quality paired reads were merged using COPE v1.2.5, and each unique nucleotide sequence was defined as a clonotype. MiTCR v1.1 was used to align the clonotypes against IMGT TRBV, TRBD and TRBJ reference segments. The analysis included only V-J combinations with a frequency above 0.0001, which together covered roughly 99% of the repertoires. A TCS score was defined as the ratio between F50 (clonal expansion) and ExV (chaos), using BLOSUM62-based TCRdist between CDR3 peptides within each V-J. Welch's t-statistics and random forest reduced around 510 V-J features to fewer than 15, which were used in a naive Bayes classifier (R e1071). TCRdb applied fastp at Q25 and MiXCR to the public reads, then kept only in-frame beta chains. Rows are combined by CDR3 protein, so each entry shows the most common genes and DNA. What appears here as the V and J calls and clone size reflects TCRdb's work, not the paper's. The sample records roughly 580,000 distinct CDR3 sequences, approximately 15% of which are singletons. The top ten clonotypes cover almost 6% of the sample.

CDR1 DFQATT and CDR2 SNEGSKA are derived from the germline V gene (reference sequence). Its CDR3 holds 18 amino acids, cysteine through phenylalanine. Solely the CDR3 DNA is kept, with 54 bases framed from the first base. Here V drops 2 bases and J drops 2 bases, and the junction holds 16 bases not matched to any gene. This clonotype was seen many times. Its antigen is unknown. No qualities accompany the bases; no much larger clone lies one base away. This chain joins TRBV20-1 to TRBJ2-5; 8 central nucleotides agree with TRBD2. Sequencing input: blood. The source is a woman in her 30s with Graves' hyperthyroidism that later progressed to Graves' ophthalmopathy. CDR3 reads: CSARPLLGAGEGQETQYF. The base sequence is TGCAGTGCTAGACCCCTGTTGGGAGCGGGAGAAGGGCAAGAGACCCAGTACTTC.